These 13 T cell receptor beta chains were sequenced from one sample in a study of blood T cell repertoires in COVID-19. Only in-frame clones appear in the TCRdb table, and some are missing; sequencing was by immunoSEQ multiplex PCR. The sample lists 75,000 to 100,000 clones; 80% to 90% were seen once. Sequencing used peripheral blood. The receptors shown here come from a human donor in a cohort sampled during active COVID-19.

The chain uses TRBV2 and TRBJ2-7; 7 bases are shared with TRBD2. Germline lookup yields CDR1 SNHLY and CDR2 FYNNEI. The CDR3 consists of 15 residues. After removal of 6 bases from V and 3 bases from J, the junction contained 11 bases not matched to a gene. CDR3 region: CASRRSRSGNYEQYF. In DNA form, the CDR3 reads TGTGCCAGCAGGAGGAGTAGAAGCGGGAACTACGAGCAGTACTTC.

This rearrangement joins TRBV19 to TRBJ1-1, with a tentative D call TRBD1 (5 bases). CDR1 and CDR2 (germline): LNHDA, SQIVND (reference sequence). Between the trimmed V and J ends, which lost 5 bases and 1 base, there was a span of 8 bases. CDR3 length: 13 residues. The CDR3 loop is CASSPQGNTEAFF. The CDR3 region has the DNA TGTGCCAGTAGTCCCCAGGGGAACACTGAAGCTTTCTTT.

The chain recombines TRBV6-6 with TRBJ1-5; 8 bases are shared with TRBD1. The CDR3 length is 15 residues. Trimming at V came to 6 bases and at J to 4 bases, leaving 8 bases not matched to a gene. Germline V lookup: CDR1 MNHNY, CDR2 SVGAGI (reference sequence). The CDR3 region has the DNA TGTGCCAGCAGAGAATCAGGACAGGGAAATCAGCCCCAGCATTTT. Its protein is CASRESGQGNQPQHF.

This chain links TRBV7-2 with TRBJ2-5; 10 bases are shared with TRBD2. Germline assignment: CDR1 SGHTA and CDR2 FQGNSA. The CDR3 loop spans 14 amino acids. The V gene end was trimmed by 5 bases and the J gene end by 5 bases; junction bases not matched to a gene: 5. The CDR3 DNA is TGTGCCAGCAGCCCCCATAGCGGGAGGGAGACCCAGTACTTC. Its protein is CASSPHSGRETQYF.

The chain employs TRBV7-3 and TRBJ2-3; a possible D gene is TRBD1 (7 bases). Germline CDR1 is SGHTA and CDR2 is FQGTGA. The length of the CDR3 is 15 residues. V was clipped by 0 bases and J by 5 bases, with 12 bases between them. The CDR3 sequence is CASSLTRRGLDTQYF. CDR3 coding DNA: TGTGCCAGCAGCTTAACGCGGAGGGGGCTAGATACGCAGTATTTT. Complete variable domain (other parts from reference TRBV7-3 and TRBJ2-3): GAGVSQTPSNKVTEKGKYVELRCDPISGHTALYWYRQSLGQGPEFLIYFQGTGAADDSGLPNDRFFAVRPEGSVSTLKIQRTERGDSAVYLCASSLTRRGLDTQYFGPGTRLTVL.

This chain joins TRBV5-4 and TRBJ2-5; D gene ambiguous. CDR3 length: 13 amino acids. Trimming cost V 0 bases and J 6 bases, with 9 bases left between them. Germline CDR1 SGHNT, CDR2 YYREEE (reference sequence). In DNA form, the CDR3 reads TGTGCCAGCAGCTTGGCCGCAGATAAGACCCAGTACTTC. It yields the protein CASSLAADKTQYF.

J is TRBJ2-7 and V is TRBV12-3 or TRBV12-4; D remains ambiguous. CDR3 length: 11 amino acids. V lost 6 bases to trimming and J lost 6 bases, with 9 bases between them. CDR3 protein: CASSQAVEQYF. The DNA for the CDR3 is TGTGCCAGCAGCCAGGCAGTCGAGCAGTACTTC.

The chain recombines TRBV9 with TRBJ2-3, with 7 bases that match TRBD2. Trimming cost V 2 bases and J 5 bases; bases outside gene matches: 2. From germline, CDR1 is SGDLS and CDR2 YYNGEE. CDR3 size: 13 residues. The CDR3 DNA is TGTGCCAGCAGCGTGGCGGGAGTAGATACGCAGTATTTT. Translating it yields CASSVAGVDTQYF.

The chain carries TRBV10-2 and TRBJ2-7; 12 bases fit TRBD2. Germline values: CDR1 WSHSY, CDR2 SAAADI. The CDR3 consists of 16 residues. The trim removed 8 bases at V and 3 bases at J, leaving 11 bases unmatched. The CDR3 DNA sequence: TGCGCCAGCTATGCGTCGACTAGCGGGAGATACTACGAGCAGTACTTC. It specifies CASYASTSGRYYEQYF.

The chain recombines TRBV3-1 (or the pseudogene TRBV3-2) with TRBJ2-7, with 9 bases fitting TRBD1. J lost 2 bases, V lost 4 bases, and 3 bases had no gene match. The CDR3 contains 14 residues. The germline CDR1 and CDR2 sequences are LGHDT and YNNKEL (reference sequence). This chain's CDR3 is CASSLGTGTYEQYF. In nucleotides, the CDR3 is TGTGCCAGCAGCCTGGGGACAGGGACCTACGAGCAGTACTTC.

The chain couples TRBV6-5 to TRBJ1-1; D unresolved. Germline V lookup: CDR1 MNHEY, CDR2 SVGAGI. With 4 bases removed from V and 0 bases from J, the gap between germline ends came to 6 bases. CDR3 length: 13 residues. The CDR3 reads CASSSGVNTEAFF. The CDR3 nucleotides are TGTGCCAGCAGTTCCGGGGTGAACACTGAAGCTTTCTTT.

This chain connects TRBV19 to TRBJ1-2, with D unresolved. Trimming took 7 bases from V and 6 from J, leaving 15 bases between them. The CDR3 runs to 13 residues. In germline, CDR1 is LNHDA, CDR2 SQIVND (reference sequence). The CDR3 spells CASNLGPPDGYTF. The DNA of the CDR3 is TGTGCCAGTAACCTGGGCCCTCCCGATGGCTACACCTTC. Looking up the rest from reference TRBV19 and TRBJ1-2 gives the full variable domain: DGGITQSPKYLFRKEGQNVTLSCEQNLNHDAMYWYRQDPGQGLRLIYYSQIVNDFQKGDIAEGYSVSREKKESFPLTVTSAQKNPTAFYLCASNLGPPDGYTFGSGTRLTVV.

The CDR3 reads CASRATGDQPQHF. The CDR3 DNA sequence: TGTGCCAGCAGGGCGACAGGGGATCAGCCCCAGCATTTT. The chain has TRBV6-5 and TRBJ1-5, with 8 nucleotides matching TRBD1. The J segment lost 5 bases and the V segment lost 6 bases, leaving 3 bases of the junction unmatched. This CDR3 comprises 13 residues. Germline V gene lookup returns CDR1 MNHEY and CDR2 SVGAGI.